Listed below are T cell receptor beta chains from one sample, sequenced in a study of beta chain features in type 1 diabetes. Repertoires were generated with immunoSEQ multiplex PCR, while TCRdb's copy carries only in-frame clones and drops some. The repertoire includes 300,000 to 400,000 clones, less than 15% of them detected once, and 0.015% sits in the top ten. Sequenced: naive CD4+ T cells from blood. The receptors were gathered from a woman in her late teens or twenties with type 1 diabetes. Both conserved end residues are part of each CDR3.

J gene: TRBJ2-7
V gene: TRBV28
CDR3 protein: CASSLGVPYEQYF

J gene: TRBJ2-3
V gene: TRBV6-5
CDR3 protein: CASSLLALSTDTQYF

J gene: TRBJ2-5
V gene: TRBV9
CDR3 protein: CASSPTGTPFQETQYF

J gene: TRBJ2-5
V gene: TRBV7-9
CDR3 protein: CASSLAGLPETQYF

J gene: TRBJ2-3
V gene: TRBV30
CDR3 protein: CAWSALAVTDTQYF

J gene: TRBJ1-3
V gene: TRBV30
CDR3 protein: CAWTPGYPGNTIYF

J gene: TRBJ2-1
V gene: TRBV7-2
CDR3 protein: CASSLEHGSPYNEQFF

J gene: TRBJ1-1
V gene: TRBV7-2
CDR3 protein: CASSENRDSEAFF

J gene: TRBJ2-4
V gene: TRBV5-1
CDR3 protein: CASSLVGGVQENIQYF

J gene: TRBJ1-1
V gene: TRBV30
CDR3 protein: CAWAIGLNTEAFF

J gene: TRBJ2-1
V gene: TRBV18
CDR3 protein: CASSPPDSGYNEQFF

J gene: TRBJ2-1
V gene: TRBV7-9
CDR3 protein: CASSRTSGSSPSYNEQFF